This T cell receptor beta chain was profiled in a study of glioma-infiltrating T cells after dendritic cell vaccination. Amplification used 60 V beta primers and 13 J beta primers. Sequencing was performed with immunoSEQ multiplex PCR; in TCRdb, only in-frame clones are kept and a portion is missing. Among around 60,000 clones, more than 75% were seen once, and the ten largest hold under 14%. The time point: after dendritic cell vaccination, including at tumor progression/relapse. Per germline, CDR1 KGHSH and CDR2 LQKENI. V was clipped by 0 bases and J by 6 bases, with 15 bases between them. CDR3 length: 15 amino acids.

The chain carries TRBV18 and TRBJ2-7, with D possibly matching TRBD2 (7 bases). Sequenced here: blood, sampled after dendritic cell vaccination. This receptor was identified in a human donor with glioblastoma. DNA for the CDR3: TGTGCCAGCTCACCACCGGCGGGGGCAAGCGGCGAGCAGTACTTC. Translation: CASSPPAGASGEQYF.